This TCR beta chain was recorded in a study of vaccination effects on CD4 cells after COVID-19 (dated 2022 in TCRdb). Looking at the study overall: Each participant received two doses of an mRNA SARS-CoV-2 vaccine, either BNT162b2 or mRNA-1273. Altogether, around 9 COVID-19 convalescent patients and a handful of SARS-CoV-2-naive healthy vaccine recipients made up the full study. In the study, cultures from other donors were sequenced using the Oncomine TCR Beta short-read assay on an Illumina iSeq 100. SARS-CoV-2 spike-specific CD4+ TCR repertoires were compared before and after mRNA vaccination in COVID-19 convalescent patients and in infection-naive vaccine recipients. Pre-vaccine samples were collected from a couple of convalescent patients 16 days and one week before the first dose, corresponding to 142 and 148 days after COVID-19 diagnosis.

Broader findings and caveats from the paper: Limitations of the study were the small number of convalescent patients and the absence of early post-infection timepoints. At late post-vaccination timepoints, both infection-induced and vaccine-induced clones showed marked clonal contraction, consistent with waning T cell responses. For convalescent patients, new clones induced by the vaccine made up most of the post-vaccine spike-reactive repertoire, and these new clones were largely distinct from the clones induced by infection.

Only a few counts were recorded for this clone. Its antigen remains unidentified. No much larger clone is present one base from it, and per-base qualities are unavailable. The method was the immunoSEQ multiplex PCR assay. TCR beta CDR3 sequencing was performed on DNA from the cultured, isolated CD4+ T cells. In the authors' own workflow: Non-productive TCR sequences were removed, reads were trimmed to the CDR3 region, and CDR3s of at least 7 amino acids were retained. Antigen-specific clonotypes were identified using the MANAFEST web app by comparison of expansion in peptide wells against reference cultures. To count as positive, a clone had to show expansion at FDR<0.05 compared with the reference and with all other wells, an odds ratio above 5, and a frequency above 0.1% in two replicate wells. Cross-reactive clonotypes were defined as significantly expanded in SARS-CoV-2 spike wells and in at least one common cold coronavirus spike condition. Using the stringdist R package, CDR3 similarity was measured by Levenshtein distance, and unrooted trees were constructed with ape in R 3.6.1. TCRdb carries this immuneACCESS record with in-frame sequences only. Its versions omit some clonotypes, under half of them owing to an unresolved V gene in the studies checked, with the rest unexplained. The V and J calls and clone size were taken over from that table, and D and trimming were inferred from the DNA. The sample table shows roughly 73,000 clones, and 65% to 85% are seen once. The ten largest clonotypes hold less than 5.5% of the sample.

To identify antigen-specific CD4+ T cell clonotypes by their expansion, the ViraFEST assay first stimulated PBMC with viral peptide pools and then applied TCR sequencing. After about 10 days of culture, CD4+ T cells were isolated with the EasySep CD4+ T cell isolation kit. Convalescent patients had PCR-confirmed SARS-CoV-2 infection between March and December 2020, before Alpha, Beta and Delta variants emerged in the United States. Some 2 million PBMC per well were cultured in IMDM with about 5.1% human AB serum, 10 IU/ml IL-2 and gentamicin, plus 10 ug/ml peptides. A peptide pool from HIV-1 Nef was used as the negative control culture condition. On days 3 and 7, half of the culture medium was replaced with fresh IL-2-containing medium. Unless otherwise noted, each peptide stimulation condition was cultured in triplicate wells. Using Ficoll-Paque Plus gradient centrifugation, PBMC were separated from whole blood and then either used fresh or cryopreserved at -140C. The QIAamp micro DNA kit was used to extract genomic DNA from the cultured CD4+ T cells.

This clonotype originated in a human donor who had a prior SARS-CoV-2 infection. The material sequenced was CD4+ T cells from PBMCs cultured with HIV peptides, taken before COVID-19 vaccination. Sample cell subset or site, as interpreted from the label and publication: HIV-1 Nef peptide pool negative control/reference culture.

The CDR3 region has the sequence CASRPGTSGYNEQFF. In nucleotide form, the sequence is TGTGCCAGCAGGCCCGGGACTAGCGGCTACAATGAGCAGTTCTTC. The sequence links TRBV5-4 to TRBJ2-1, and TRBD2 aligns with 11 junction nucleotides. CDR1 and CDR2 are read off the germline V gene (reference sequence) as SGHNT and YYREEE. V loses 5 bases at its end and J loses 3 bases; junction bases beyond the gene matches: 4. The cysteine opens and the phenylalanine closes a CDR3 of 15 amino acids. This entry keeps only the CDR3 DNA: 45 bases, framed from base 1.